This TCR beta chain was captured by sequencing in a study of T-cell reconstitution after alpha-beta-depleted transplantation in children. Regarding the study as a whole: Surviving recipient T cells and thymic progenitors accounted for the high day-60 TCRbeta diversity observed in some patients. Several hundred expanded graft clones reportedly were the source of alpha-beta T cells about two months after transplant.

Using unique molecular identifiers, the investigators prepared the TCRbeta library. One entry per CDR3 protein, called by TCRdb with MiXCR from the PCR reads. The table lists 200,000 or so distinct CDR3 sequences, about 6% of them singletons. The sample holds many counts of this clonotype. Its antigen is not identified. The sequencing used PBMCs, collected before TCRalphabeta/CD19-depleted stem cell transplant. The clonotype was recovered from a girl under three years old with combined immunodeficiency, due to receive a stem cell transplant.

The CDR3 region has the DNA TGTGCCAGCAGTCCTCCAGGGGCGCAAGAGACCCAGTACTTC. It codes for CASSPPGAQETQYF. J is TRBJ2-5 and V is TRBV12-3 or TRBV12-4; a possible D gene is TRBD1 (6 bases). The CDR3 is 14 amino acids. The V and J ends lost 5 bases and 2 bases respectively, with 12 bases between them.